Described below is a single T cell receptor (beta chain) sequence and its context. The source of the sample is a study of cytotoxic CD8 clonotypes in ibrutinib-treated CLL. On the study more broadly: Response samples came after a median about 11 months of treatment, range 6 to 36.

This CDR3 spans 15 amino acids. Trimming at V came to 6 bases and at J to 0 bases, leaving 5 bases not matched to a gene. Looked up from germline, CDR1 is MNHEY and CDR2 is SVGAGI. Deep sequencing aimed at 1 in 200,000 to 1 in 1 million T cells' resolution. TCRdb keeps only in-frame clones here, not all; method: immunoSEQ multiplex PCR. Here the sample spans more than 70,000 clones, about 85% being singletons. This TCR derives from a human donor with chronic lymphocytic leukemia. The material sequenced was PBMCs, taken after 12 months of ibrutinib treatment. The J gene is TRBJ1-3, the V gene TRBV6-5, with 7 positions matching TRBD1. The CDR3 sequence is CASRRGQSSGNTIYF. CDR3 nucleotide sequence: TGTGCCAGCAGACGGGGACAGAGCTCTGGAAACACCATATATTTT.